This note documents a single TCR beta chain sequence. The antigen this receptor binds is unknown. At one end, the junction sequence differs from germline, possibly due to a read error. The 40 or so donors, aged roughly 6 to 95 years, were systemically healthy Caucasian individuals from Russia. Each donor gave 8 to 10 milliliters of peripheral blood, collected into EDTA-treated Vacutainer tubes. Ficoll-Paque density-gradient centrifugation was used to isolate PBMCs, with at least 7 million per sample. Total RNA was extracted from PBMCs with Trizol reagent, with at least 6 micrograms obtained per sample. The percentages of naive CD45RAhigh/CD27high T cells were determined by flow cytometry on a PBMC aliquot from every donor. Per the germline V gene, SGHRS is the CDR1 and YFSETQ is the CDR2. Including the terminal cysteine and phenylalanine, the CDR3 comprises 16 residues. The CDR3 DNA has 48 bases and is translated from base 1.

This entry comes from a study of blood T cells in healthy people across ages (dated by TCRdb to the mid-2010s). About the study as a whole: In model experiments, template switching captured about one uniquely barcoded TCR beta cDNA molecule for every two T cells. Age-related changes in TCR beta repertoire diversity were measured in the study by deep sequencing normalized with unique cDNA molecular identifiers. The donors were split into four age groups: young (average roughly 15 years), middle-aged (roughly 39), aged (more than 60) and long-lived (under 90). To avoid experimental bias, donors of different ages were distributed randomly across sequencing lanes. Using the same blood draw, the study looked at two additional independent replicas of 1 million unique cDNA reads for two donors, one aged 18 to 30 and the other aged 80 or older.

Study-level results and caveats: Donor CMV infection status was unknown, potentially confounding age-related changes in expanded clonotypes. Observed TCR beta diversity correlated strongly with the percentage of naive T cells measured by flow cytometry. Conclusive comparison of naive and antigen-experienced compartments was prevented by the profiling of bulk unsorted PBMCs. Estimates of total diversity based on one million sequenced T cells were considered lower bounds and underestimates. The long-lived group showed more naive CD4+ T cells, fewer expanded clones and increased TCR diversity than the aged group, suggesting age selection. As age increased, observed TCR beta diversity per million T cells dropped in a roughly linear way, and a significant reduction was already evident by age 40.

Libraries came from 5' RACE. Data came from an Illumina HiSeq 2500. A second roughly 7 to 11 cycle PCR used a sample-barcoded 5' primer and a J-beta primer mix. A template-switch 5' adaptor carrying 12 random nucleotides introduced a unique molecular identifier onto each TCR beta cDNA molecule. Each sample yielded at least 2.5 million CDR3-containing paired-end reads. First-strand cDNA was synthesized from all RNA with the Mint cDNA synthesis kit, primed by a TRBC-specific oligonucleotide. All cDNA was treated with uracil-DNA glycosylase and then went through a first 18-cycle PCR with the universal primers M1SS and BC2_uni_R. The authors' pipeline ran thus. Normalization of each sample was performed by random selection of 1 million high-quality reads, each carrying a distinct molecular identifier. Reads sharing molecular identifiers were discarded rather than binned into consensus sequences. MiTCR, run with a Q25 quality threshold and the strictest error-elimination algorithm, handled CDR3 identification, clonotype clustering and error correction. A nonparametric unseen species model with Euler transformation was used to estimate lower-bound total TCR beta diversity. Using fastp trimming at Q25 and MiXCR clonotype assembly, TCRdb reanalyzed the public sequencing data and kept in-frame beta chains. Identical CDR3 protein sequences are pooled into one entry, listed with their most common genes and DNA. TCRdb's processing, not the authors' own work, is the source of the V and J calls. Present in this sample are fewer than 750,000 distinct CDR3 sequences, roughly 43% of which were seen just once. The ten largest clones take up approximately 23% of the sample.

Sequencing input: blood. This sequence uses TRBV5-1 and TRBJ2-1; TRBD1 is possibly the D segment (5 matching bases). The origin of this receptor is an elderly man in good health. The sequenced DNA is TGCGCCAGCAGCTTGGAGGGGCCTTCCTCCTACAATAAGCAGTTCTTC. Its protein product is CASSLEGPSSYNKQFF.